The 5 T cell receptor beta chains below were found in one sample sequenced in a study of cytotoxic CD8 clonotypes in ibrutinib-treated CLL (dated by TCRdb to about 2021). Receptor libraries were prepared by the immunoSEQ multiplex PCR assay. TCRdb carries this immuneACCESS record with in-frame sequences only. Its versions omit some clonotypes, under half of them owing to an unresolved V gene in the studies checked, with the rest unexplained. This sample holds around 310,000 clones; approximately 80% were observed only once. The ten largest clones add up to over 6.5% of the sample. The sequencing used PBMCs, collected before ibrutinib treatment. All receptors come from a human donor with chronic lymphocytic leukemia.

This rearrangement joins TRBV13 to TRBJ2-1; D gene uncertain. Germline CDR1 and CDR2: PRHDT and FYEKMQ (reference sequence). The CDR3 sequence is 14 residues long. V was shortened by 6 bases and J by 8 bases, with 17 bases between the two germline ends. Here the CDR3 reads CASREEGFDYEQFF. The CDR3 DNA sequence: TGTGCCAGCAGAGAAGAAGGGTTCGACTATGAGCAGTTCTTC.

J is TRBJ1-2 and V is TRBV5-1; D possibly corresponds to TRBD1 (5 bases). Germline V gene data show CDR1 as SGHRS and CDR2 as YFSETQ. The V and J ends lost 2 bases and 6 bases respectively, with 17 bases between them. This CDR3 comprises 15 residues. CDR3 bases: TGCGCCAGCAGCTTATCGACGGGGCTAGTGGATGGCTACACCTTC. Translated: CASSLSTGLVDGYTF. The full variable domain, completed using reference TRBV5-1 and TRBJ1-2, is KAGVTQTPRYLIKTRGQQVTLSCSPISGHRSVSWYQQTPGQGLQFLFEYFSETQRNKGNFPGRFSGRQFSNSRSEMNVSTLELGDSALYLCASSLSTGLVDGYTFGSGTRLTVV.

The chain is built from TRBV30 and TRBJ2-5; D is possibly TRBD1 or TRBD2 (5 bases each). This CDR3 spans 14 amino acids. Between the trimmed V and J ends, which lost 2 bases and 2 bases, there was a span of 12 bases. Germline CDR1 reads GTSNPN; CDR2 reads SVGIG (reference sequence). The CDR3 DNA is TGTGCCTGGAGTAGGGGAGTAGGTCAAGAGACCCAGTACTTC. This translates into CAWSRGVGQETQYF.

The genes are TRBV11-3 and TRBJ2-3; D not certain. Germline V lookup: CDR1 SGHNT, CDR2 YENEEA. The CDR3 sequence is 13 residues long. V lost 1 base, J lost 4 bases, and 6 bases lay in between. CDR3 amino acids: CASSLVGADTQYF. Here the CDR3 DNA reads TGTGCCAGCAGCTTAGTGGGTGCAGATACGCAGTATTTT.

The rearrangement joins TRBV7-8 to TRBJ1-5; 9 bases agree with TRBD1. Germline CDR1 and CDR2: SGHVS and FQNEAQ. This CDR3 has 12 residues. The V and J ends lost 10 bases and 4 bases, in that order; junction bases with no gene match: 2. The CDR3 sequence is CATGQGNQPQHF. In DNA, the CDR3 is TGTGCCACGGGACAGGGTAATCAGCCCCAGCATTTT.